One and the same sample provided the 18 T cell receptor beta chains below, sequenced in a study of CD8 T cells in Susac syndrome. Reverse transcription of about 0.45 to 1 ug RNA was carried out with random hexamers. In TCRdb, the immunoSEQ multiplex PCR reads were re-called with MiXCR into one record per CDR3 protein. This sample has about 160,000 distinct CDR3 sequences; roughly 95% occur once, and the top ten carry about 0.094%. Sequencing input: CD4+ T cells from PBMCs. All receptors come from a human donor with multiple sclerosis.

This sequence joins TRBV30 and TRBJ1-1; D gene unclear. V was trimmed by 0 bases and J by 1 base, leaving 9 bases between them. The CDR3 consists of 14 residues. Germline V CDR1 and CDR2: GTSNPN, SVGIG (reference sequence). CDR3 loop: CAWSVFGGNTEAFF. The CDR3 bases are TGTGCCTGGAGTGTATTTGGAGGGAACACTGAAGCTTTCTTT.

Written as DNA, the CDR3 is TGTGCCAGTAGGATACCAGGGGGCTATGGCTACACCTTC. Translated, it gives CASRIPGGYGYTF. This chain connects TRBV19 to TRBJ1-2, with 7 bases fitting TRBD1. The CDR3 is made up of 13 amino acids. V was clipped by 6 bases and J by 4 bases; unmatched bases: 5. From germline, CDR1 is LNHDA and CDR2 SQIVND (reference sequence).

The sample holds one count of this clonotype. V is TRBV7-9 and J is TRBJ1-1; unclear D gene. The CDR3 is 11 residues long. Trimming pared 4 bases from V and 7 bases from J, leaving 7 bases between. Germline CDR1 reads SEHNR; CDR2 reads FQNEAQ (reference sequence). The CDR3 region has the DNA TGTGCCAGCAGCTCGTTTTATGAAGCTTTCTTT. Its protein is CASSSFYEAFF.

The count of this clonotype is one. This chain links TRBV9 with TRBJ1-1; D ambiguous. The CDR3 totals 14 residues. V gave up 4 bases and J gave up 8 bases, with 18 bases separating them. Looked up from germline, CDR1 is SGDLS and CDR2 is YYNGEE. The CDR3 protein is CASSPTPMGVEAFF. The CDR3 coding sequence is TGTGCCAGCAGCCCAACCCCGATGGGCGTCGAAGCTTTCTTT.

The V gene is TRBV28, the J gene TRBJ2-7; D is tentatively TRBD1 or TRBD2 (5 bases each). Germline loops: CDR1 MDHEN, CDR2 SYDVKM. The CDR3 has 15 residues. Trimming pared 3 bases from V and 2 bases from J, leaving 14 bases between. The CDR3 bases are TGTGCCAGCAGTTTCCCCCAGGGACCACCCTACGAGCAGTACTTC. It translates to CASSFPQGPPYEQYF.

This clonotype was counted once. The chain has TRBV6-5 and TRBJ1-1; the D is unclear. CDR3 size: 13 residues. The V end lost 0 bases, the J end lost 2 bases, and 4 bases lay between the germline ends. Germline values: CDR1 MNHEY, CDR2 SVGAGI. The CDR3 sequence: CASSYSSNTEAFF. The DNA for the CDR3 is TGTGCCAGCAGTTACTCCTCTAACACTGAAGCTTTCTTT.

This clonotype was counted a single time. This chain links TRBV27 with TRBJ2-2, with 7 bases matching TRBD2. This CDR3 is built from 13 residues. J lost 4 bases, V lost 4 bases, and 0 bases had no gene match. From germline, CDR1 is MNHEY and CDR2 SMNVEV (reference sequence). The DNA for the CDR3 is TGTGCCAGCAGTTGGACTAGCACCGGGGAGCTGTTTTTT. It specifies CASSWTSTGELFF.

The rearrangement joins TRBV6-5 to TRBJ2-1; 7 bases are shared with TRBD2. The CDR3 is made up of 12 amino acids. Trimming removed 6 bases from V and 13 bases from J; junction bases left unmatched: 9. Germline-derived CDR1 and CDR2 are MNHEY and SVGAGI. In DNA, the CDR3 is TGTGCCAGCAGCATCCAGCGGGGAGTCCAGTTCTTC. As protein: CASSIQRGVQFF.

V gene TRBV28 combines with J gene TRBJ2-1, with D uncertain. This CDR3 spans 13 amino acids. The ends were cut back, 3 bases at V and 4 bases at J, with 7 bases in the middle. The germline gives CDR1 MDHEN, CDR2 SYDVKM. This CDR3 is CASSLSRYNEQFF. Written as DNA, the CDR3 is TGTGCCAGCAGTTTGTCCAGATACAATGAGCAGTTCTTC. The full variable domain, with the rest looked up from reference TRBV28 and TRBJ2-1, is DVKVTQSSRYLVKRTGEKVFLECVQDMDHENMFWYRQDPGLGLRLIYFSYDVKMKEKGDIPEGYSVSREKKERFSLILESASTNQTSMYLCASSLSRYNEQFFGPGTRLTVL.

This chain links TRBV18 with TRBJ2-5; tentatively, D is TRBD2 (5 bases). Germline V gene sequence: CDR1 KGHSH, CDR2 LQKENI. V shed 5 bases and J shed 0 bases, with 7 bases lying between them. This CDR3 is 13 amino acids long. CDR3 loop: CASSGRDQETQYF. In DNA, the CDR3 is TGTGCCAGCTCAGGGCGGGACCAAGAGACCCAGTACTTC.

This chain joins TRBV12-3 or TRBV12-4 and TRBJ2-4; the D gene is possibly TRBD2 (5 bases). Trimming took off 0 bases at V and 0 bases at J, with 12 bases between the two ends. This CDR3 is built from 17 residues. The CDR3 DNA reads TGTGCCAGCAGTTTAGCAACGGGATACCTAGCCAAAAACATTCAGTACTTC. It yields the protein CASSLATGYLAKNIQYF.

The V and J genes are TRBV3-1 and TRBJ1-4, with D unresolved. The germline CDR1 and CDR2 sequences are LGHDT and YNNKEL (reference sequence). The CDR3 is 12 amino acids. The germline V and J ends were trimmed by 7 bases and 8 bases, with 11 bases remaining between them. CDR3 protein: CASTSSGEKLFF. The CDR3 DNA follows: TGTGCCAGCACCTCCTCGGGAGAAAAACTGTTTTTT.

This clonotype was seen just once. The CDR3 DNA is TGTGCCAGCAGTTACTCGACGGACGGGAATCAGCCCCAGCATTTT. This gives the protein CASSYSTDGNQPQHF. The chain is built from TRBV6-7 and TRBJ1-5; no reliable D call. TRBV6-7 is an open reading frame whose function is uncertain. The V end was cut by 0 bases, the J end by 4 bases, with 10 bases between. CDR3 length: 15 amino acids.

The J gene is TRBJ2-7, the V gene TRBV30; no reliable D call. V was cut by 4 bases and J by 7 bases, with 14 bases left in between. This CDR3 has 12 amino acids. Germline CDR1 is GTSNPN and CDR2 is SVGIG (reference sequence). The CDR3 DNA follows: TGTGCCTGGACTCCCGTCAGTGGTGAGCAGTACTTC. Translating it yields CAWTPVSGEQYF.

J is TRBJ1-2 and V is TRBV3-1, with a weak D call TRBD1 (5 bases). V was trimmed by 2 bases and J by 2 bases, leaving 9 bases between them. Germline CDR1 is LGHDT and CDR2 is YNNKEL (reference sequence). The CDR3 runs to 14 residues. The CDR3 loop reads CASSQLGANYGYTF. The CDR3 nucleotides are TGTGCCAGCAGCCAACTAGGGGCGAACTATGGCTACACCTTC.

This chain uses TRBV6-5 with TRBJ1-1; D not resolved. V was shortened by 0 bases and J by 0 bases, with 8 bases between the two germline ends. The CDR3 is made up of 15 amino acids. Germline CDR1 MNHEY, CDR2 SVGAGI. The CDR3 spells CASSYSWRVNTEAFF. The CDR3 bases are TGTGCCAGCAGTTACTCGTGGAGGGTGAACACTGAAGCTTTCTTT.

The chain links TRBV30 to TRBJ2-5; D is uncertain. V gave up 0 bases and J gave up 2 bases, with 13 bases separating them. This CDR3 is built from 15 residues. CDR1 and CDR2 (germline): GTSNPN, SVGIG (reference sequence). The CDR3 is CAWSVQVAGQETQYF. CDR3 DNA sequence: TGTGCCTGGAGTGTACAAGTGGCCGGACAAGAGACCCAGTACTTC.

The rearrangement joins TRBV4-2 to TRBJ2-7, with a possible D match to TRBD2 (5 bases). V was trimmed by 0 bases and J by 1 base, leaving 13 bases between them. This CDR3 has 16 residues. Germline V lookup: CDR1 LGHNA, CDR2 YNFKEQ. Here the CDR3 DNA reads TGTGCCAGCAGCCAAGATGCGGCGGGCCCGTCCTACGAGCAGTACTTC. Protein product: CASSQDAAGPSYEQYF.